This passage covers 9 T cell receptor beta chains from one sample sequenced in a study of post-analysis software for immune sequencing data. Findings and limits, study-wide: Among five TRBV segments more frequent in patients than controls were TRBV5-6, TRBV5-1 and TRBV20-1.

Prepared libraries of TCR beta cDNA carried unique molecular identifiers. TCRdb re-called the PCR reads through MiXCR, storing one row per CDR3 protein. The table has roughly 800,000 distinct CDR3 sequences, roughly 46% seen once. Antigen specificity for these receptors is unknown. The specimen was blood. These receptor sequences come from a girl aged 5-17 years with multiple sclerosis.

The rearrangement uses TRBV4-1 and TRBJ2-1; 9 bases agree with TRBD2. CDR1 is MGHRA and CDR2 is YSYEKL in the germline V gene. J was trimmed by 8 bases and V by 10 bases; bases with no gene match: 21. The CDR3 spans 17 residues. The CDR3 nucleotides are TGCGCCAACACAATCGTCCTGCGGGAGGGAGCTAGGGATGAGCAGTTCTTC. Its protein product is CANTIVLREGARDEQFF.

The count of this clonotype is one. The chain links TRBV5-6 to TRBJ2-3, with 10 bases matching TRBD1. V trimming: 3 bases; J trimming: 5 bases; junction bases outside the gene matches: 6. This CDR3 is 15 amino acids long. Germline V lookup: CDR1 SGHDT, CDR2 YYEEEE. This CDR3 is CASSSTDRGLDTQYF. Here the CDR3 DNA reads TGTGCCAGCAGCTCAACTGACAGGGGGCTAGATACGCAGTATTTT.

The chain uses TRBV24-1 and TRBJ1-1; 7 nucleotides agree with TRBD1. CDR3 length equals 15 residues. V gave up 3 bases and J gave up 2 bases; unmatched junction bases: 5. Looked up from germline, CDR1 is KGHDR and CDR2 is SFDVKD. In DNA form, the CDR3 reads TGTGCCACCAGTGATGCAGGGGGGAGAAACACTGAAGCTTTCTTT. As protein: CATSDAGGRNTEAFF.

This chain connects TRBV28 to TRBJ2-1, with 7 bases that match TRBD1. V shed 2 bases, J shed 15 bases, and the junction held 7 bases outside the gene matches. CDR3 length equals 12 residues. Germline V gene data show CDR1 as MDHEN and CDR2 as SYDVKM. CDR3 loop: CASSLEGARWFF. The CDR3 DNA is TGTGCCAGCAGTTTAGAGGGGGCCAGATGGTTCTTC.

This sequence joins TRBV12-3 or TRBV12-4 and TRBJ2-1; 12 bases are shared with TRBD1. The CDR3 is made up of 18 amino acids. J gave up 4 bases and V 8 bases, and 15 bases lay outside the gene matches. CDR3 DNA: TGTGCCAGCGGCGGGGGACAGGGGGCTACCCGGGCATACAATGAGCAGTTCTTC. This codes for CASGGGQGATRAYNEQFF.

In this sample, this clonotype turned up once. V and J are TRBV2 and TRBJ1-2, with D possibly TRBD1 on 6 matching bases. The length of the CDR3 is 13 residues. V lost 7 bases and J lost 4, with 13 bases in between. CDR1 is SNHLY and CDR2 is FYNNEI in the germline V gene. This CDR3 reads CASKEQGRYGYTF. DNA for the CDR3: TGTGCCAGCAAGGAACAGGGACGCTATGGCTACACCTTC.

There are a few counts of this clonotype. The V gene is TRBV10-3, the J gene TRBJ2-2, with 8 bases that match TRBD2. The V gene end was trimmed by 6 bases and the J gene end by 2 bases; junction bases not matched to a gene: 8. The CDR3 runs 16 residues. Germline CDR1 is ENHRY and CDR2 is SYGVKD. CDR3 DNA sequence: TGTGCCATCAGACCCACTAGCGGACCCAACACCGGGGAGCTGTTTTTT. This gives the protein CAIRPTSGPNTGELFF.

The chain links TRBV9 to TRBJ2-1, with TRBD2 matching 7 bases. Germline CDR1 and CDR2: SGDLS and YYNGEE. J lost 5 bases, V lost 3 bases, and 11 bases had no gene match. The CDR3 is 16 residues long. Here the CDR3 DNA reads TGTGCCAGCAGCGCTCCTCCCGGGACTACCGACAATGAGCAGTTCTTC. It is translated as CASSAPPGTTDNEQFF. Filled out from reference TRBV9 and TRBJ2-1, the complete variable domain reads DSGVTQTPKHLITATGQRVTLRCSPRSGDLSVYWYQQSLDQGLQFLIQYYNGEERAKGNILERFSAQQFPDLHSELNLSSLELGDSALYFCASSAPPGTTDNEQFFGPGTRLTVL.

As concerns this clonotype: A read error may produce the germline difference seen at one junction end. In DNA form, the CDR3 reads TGCGCCAGCAGCTTGATGGCTTCCTTCAATGAGCAGTTCTTC. Its translation: CASSLMASFNEQFF. The genes are TRBV5-1 and TRBJ2-1; D call uncertain. The CDR3 covers 14 residues. Germline V gene sequence: CDR1 SGHRS, CDR2 YFSETQ.